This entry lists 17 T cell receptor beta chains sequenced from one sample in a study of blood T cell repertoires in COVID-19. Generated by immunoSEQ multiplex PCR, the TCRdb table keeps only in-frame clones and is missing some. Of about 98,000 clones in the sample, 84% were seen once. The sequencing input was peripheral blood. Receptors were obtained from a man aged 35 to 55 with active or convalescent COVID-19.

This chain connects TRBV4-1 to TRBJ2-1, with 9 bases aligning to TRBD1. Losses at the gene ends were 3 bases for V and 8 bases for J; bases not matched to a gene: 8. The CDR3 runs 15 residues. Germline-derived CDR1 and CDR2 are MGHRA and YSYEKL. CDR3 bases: TGCGCCAGCAGCCAGTCCGGGACAGGGCTCGATGAGCAGTTCTTC. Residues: CASSQSGTGLDEQFF.

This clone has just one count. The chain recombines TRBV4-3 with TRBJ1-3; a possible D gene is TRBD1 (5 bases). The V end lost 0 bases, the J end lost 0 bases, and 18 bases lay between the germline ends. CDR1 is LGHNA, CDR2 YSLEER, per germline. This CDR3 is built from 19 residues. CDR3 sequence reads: CASSQDPLGAADSGNTIYF. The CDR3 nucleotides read TGCGCCAGCAGCCAAGATCCTCTTGGGGCTGCCGACTCTGGAAACACCATATATTTT.

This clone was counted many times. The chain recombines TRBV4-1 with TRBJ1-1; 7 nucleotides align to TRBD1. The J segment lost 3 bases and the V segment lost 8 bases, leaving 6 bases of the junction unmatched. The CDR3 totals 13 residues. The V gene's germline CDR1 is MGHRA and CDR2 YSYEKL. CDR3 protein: CASGRQGDTEAFF. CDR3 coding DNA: TGCGCCAGCGGACGACAGGGCGACACTGAAGCTTTCTTT.

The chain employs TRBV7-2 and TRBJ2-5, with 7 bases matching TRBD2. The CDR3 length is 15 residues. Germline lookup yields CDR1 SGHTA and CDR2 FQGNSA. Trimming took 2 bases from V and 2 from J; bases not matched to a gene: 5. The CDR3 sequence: CASSLQSGVQETQYF. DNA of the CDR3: TGTGCCAGCAGCTTACAGAGCGGGGTGCAAGAGACCCAGTACTTC.

The CDR3 spells CARQGQGVAGANVLTF. The CDR3 nucleotides read TGTGCCCGCCAGGGACAGGGGGTGGCTGGGGCCAACGTCCTGACTTTC. This chain uses TRBV30 with TRBJ2-6, with 11 bases matching TRBD1. The J segment lost 2 bases and the V segment lost 8 bases, leaving 8 bases of the junction unmatched. The CDR3 covers 16 residues. CDR1 and CDR2 from the germline V gene are GTSNPN and SVGIG (reference sequence).

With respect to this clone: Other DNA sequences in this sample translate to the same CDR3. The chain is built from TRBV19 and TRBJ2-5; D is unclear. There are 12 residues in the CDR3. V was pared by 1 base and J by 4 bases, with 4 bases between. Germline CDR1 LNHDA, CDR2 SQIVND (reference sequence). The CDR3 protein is CASSIGGETQYF. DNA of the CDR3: TGTGCCAGTAGTATAGGAGGAGAGACCCAGTACTTC.

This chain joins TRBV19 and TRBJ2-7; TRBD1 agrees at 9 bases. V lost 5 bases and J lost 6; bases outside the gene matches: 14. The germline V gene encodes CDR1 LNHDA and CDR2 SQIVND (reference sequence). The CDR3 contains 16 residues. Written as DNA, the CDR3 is TGTGCCAGTAGTCTCCGCCCGGAGACAGGGGGTATCGAGCAGTACTTC. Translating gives CASSLRPETGGIEQYF.

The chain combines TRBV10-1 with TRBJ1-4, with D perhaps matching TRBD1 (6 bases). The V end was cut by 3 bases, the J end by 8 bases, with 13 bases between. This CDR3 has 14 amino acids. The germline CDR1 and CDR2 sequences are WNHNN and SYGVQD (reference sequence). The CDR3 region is CASSDGGAGEKLFF. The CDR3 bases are TGCGCCAGCAGTGACGGGGGGGCCGGCGAAAAACTGTTTTTT.

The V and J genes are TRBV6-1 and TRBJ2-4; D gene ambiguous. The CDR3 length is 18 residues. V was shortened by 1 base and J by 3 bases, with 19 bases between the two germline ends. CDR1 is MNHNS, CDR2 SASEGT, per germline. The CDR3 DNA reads TGTGCCAGCAGTGAAGGTGGTAGTTACAGTCTCGGCAAAAACATTCAGTACTTC. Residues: CASSEGGSYSLGKNIQYF.

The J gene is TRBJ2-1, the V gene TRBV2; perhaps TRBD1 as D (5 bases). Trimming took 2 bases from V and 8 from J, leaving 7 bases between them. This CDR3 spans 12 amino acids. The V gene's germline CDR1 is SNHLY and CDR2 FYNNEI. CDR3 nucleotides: TGTGCCAGCAGTGAACAGGGCGATGAGCAGTTCTTC. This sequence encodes CASSEQGDEQFF.

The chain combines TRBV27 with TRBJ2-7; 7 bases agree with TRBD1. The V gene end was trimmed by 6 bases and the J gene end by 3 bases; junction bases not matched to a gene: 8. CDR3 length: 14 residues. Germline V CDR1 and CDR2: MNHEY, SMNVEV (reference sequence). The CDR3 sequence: CASRDQRDSYEQYF. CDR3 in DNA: TGTGCCAGCAGGGACCAAAGGGACAGCTACGAGCAGTACTTC.

CDR3 sequence (DNA): TGTGCCAGCAGCCAAGATAGACCAGGGGGCCTCGGGGAGCTGTTTTTT. This sequence encodes CASSQDRPGGLGELFF. This chain joins TRBV14 and TRBJ2-2; 8 positions match TRBD1. Germline V gives CDR1 SGHDN, CDR2 FVKESK. This CDR3 has 16 amino acids. V trimming: 0 bases; J trimming: 7 bases; junction bases outside the gene matches: 7.

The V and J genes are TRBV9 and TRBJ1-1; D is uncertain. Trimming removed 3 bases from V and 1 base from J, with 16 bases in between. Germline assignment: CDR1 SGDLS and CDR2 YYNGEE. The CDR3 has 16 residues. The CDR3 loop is CASSAPRRGENTEAFF. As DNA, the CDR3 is TGTGCCAGCAGCGCCCCAAGACGGGGAGAGAACACTGAAGCTTTCTTT.

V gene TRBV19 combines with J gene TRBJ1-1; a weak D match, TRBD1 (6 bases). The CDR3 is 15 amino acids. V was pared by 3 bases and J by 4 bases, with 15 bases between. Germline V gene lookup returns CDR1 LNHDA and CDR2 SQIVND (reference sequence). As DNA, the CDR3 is TGTGCCAGTAGTATCTTGCAGGGGACGTCCACTGAAGCTTTCTTT. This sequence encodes CASSILQGTSTEAFF.

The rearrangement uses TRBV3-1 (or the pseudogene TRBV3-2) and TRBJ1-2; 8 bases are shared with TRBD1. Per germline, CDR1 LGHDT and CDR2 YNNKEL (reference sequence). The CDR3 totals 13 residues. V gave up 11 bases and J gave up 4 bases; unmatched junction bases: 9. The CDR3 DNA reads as TGTGCCGCACAGGGACAGGACCCCTATGGCTACACCTTC. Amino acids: CAAQGQDPYGYTF.

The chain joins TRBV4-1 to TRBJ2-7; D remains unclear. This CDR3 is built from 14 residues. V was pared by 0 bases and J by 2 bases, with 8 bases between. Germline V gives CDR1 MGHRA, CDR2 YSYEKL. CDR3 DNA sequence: TGCGCCAGCAGCCAAGAACGTGGGCCCTACGAGCAGTACTTC. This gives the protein CASSQERGPYEQYF.

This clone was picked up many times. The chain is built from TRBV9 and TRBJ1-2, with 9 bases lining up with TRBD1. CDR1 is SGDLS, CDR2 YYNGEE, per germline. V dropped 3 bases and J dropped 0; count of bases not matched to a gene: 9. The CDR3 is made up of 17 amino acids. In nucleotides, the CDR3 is TGTGCCAGCAGCGCAGCCGGGACAGGGTCTTCTAACTATGGCTACACCTTC. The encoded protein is CASSAAGTGSSNYGYTF.